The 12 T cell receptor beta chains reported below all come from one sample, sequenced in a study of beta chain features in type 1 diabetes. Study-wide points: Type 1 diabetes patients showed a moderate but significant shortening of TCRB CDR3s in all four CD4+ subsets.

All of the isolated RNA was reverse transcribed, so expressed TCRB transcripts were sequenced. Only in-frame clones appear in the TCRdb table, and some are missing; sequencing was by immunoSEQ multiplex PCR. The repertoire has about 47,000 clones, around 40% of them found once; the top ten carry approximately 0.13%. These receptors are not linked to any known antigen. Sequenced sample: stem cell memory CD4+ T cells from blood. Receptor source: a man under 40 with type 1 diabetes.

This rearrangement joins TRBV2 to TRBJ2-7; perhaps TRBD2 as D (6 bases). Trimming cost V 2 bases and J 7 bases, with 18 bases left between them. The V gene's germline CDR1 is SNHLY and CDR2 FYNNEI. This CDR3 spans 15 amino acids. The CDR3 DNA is TGTGCCAGCAGTGAATATCTTGCCAGGGCGGGGGAGCAGTACTTC. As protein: CASSEYLARAGEQYF.

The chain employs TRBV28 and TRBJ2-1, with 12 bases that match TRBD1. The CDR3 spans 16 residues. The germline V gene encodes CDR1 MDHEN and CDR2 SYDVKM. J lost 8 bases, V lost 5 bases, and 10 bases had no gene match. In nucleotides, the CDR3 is TGTGCCAGCAGTCCCCCCGGGACAGGGGGCTTTGATGAGCAGTTCTTC. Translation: CASSPPGTGGFDEQFF.

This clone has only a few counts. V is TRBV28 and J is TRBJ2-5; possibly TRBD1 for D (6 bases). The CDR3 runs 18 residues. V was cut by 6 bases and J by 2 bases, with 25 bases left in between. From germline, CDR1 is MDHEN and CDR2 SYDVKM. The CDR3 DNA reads TGTGCCAGCAGCGAACAATGGACAGCTCGTCCATATCAAGAGACCCAGTACTTC. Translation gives CASSEQWTARPYQETQYF.

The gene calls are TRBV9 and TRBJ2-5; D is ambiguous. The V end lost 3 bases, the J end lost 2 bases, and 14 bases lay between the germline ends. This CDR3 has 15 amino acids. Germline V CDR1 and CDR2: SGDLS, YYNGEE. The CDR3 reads CASSAYPRTQETQYF. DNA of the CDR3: TGTGCCAGCAGCGCCTACCCTAGAACTCAAGAGACCCAGTACTTC.

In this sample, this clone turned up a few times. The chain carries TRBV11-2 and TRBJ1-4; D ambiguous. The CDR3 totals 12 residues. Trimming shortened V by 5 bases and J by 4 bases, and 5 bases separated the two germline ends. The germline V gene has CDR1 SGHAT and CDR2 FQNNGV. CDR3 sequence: CASSPFNEKLFF. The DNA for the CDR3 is TGTGCCAGCAGCCCCTTTAATGAAAAACTGTTTTTT.

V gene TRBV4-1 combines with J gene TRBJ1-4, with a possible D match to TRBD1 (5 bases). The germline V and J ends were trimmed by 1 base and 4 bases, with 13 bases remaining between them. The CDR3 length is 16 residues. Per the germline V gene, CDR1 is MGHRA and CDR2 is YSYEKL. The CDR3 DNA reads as TGCGCCAGCAGCCAAGGCCGCGACAGACTTAATGAAAAACTGTTTTTT. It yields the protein CASSQGRDRLNEKLFF.

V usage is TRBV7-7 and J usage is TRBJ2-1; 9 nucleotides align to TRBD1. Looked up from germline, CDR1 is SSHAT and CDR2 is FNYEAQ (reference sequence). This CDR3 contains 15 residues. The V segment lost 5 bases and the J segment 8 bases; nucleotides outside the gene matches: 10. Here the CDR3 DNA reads TGTGCCAGCAGCCAGAGCCGGGACAGGGTCGATGAGCAGTTCTTC. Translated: CASSQSRDRVDEQFF.

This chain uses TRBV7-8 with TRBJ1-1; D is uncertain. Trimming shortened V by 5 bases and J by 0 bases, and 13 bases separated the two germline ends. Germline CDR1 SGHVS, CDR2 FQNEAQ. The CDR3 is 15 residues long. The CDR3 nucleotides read TGTGCCAGCAGCACCAGACACATTATGAACACTGAAGCTTTCTTT. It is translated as CASSTRHIMNTEAFF.

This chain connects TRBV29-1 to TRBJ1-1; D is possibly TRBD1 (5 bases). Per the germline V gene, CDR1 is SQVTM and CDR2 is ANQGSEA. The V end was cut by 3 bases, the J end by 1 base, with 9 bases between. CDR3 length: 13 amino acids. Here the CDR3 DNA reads TGCAGCGTTGACGGCAGGGAGAACACTGAAGCTTTCTTT. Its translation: CSVDGRENTEAFF.

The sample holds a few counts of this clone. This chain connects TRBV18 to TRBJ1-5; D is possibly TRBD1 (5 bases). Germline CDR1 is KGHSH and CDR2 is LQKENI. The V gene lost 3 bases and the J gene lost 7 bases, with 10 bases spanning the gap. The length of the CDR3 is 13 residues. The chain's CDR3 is CASSPTGVQPQHF. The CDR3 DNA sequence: TGTGCCAGCTCACCGACGGGGGTACAGCCCCAGCATTTT.

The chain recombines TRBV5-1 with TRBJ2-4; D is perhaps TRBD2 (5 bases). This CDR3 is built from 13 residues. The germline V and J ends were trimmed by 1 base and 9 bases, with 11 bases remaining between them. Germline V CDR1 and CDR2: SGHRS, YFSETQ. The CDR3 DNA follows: TGCGCCAGCAGCTTGTCTAGGAGGACCATTCAGTACTTC. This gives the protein CASSLSRRTIQYF.

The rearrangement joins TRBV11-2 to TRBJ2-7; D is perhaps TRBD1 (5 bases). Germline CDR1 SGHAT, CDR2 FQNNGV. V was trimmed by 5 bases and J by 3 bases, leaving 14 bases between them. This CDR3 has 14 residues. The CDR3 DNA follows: TGTGCCAGCAGCCATGAGCAGGGAAACTACGAGCAGTACTTC. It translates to CASSHEQGNYEQYF. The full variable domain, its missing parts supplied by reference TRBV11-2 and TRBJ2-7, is EAGVAQSPRYKIIEKRQSVAFWCNPISGHATLYWYQQILGQGPKLLIQFQNNGVVDDSQLPKDRFSAERLKGVDSTLKIQPAKLEDSAVYLCASSHEQGNYEQYFGPGTRLTVT.